A selection of T cell receptor beta chains follows, all from one sample in a study of cytomegalovirus exposure and HLA in healthy donors. Profiled with immunoSEQ multiplex PCR; TCRdb holds only in-frame clones, not every one. Seen in this sample are around 190,000 clones; the ten most common clones hold around 0.95%. Sequenced: PBMCs. The receptors derive from a woman in her thirties in good health and CMV-seropositive. CDR3s include the opening cysteine and the closing phenylalanine or tryptophan. The order of the fields is J gene, V gene, D gene, CDR3 protein, CDR3 DNA. D genes are given only for firm matches.

>TRBJ2-3|TRBV27|.
CASTTPGYTQYF
TGTGCCAGCACCACGCCGGGGTATACGCAGTATTTT
>TRBJ1-5|TRBV29-1|.
CSVAQGAANNQPQHF
TGCAGCGTTGCACAGGGCGCCGCGAACAATCAGCCCCAGCATTTT
>TRBJ2-2|TRBV5-5|.
CASSYGNAGELFF
TGTGCCAGCAGCTACGGTAACGCCGGGGAGCTGTTTTTT
>TRBJ1-5|TRBV6-6|.
CASSTQGSGNQPQHF
TGTGCCAGCAGTACTCAGGGTTCCGGCAATCAGCCCCAGCATTTT
>TRBJ1-1|TRBV27|.
CASSPTGIKAFF
TGTGCCAGCAGTCCTACCGGGATCAAAGCTTTCTTT
>TRBJ2-7|TRBV28|TRBD2
CASSLASGLSPPSYEQYF
TGTGCCAGCAGTTTGGCTAGCGGCCTTTCCCCACCCTCCTACGAGCAGTACTTC
>TRBJ1-2|TRBV7-2|TRBD1
CASSHPGGADGYTF
TGTGCCAGCAGCCACCCAGGGGGCGCGGACGGCTACACCTTC
>TRBJ1-5|TRBV19|TRBD1
CASSAAPGTGGGWGNQPQHF
TGTGCCAGTAGTGCCGCTCCCGGGACAGGAGGGGGGTGGGGCAATCAGCCCCAGCATTTT
>TRBJ2-7|TRBV7-9|TRBD1
CASSLERTGVLKGTYEQYF
TGTGCCAGCAGCTTAGAACGGACAGGTGTATTAAAAGGGACCTACGAGCAGTACTTC
>TRBJ2-1|TRBV10-1|.
CASSENGNNEQFF
TGCGCCAGCAGTGAGAACGGGAACAATGAGCAGTTCTTC
>TRBJ1-5|TRBV2|TRBD1
CASSGDSYNQPQHF
TGTGCCAGCAGCGGGGACAGCTACAATCAGCCCCAGCATTTT
>TRBJ2-7|TRBV7-2|TRBD2
CASSLAGSGSYEQYF
TGTGCCAGCAGCTTAGCCGGTAGCGGGAGTTACGAGCAGTACTTC
>TRBJ2-1|TRBV27|.
CASSLTKRDEQFF
TGTGCCAGCAGTTTAACAAAGAGGGATGAGCAGTTCTTC
>TRBJ2-2|TRBV6-1|.
CASSGPGETGELFF
TGTGCCAGCAGTGGTCCAGGGGAAACCGGGGAGCTGTTTTTT
>TRBJ2-1|TRBV10-3|TRBD2
CAIRAGTSGSTYNEQFF
TGTGCCATCAGGGCTGGGACTAGCGGGAGTACCTACAATGAGCAGTTCTTC
>TRBJ2-1|TRBV7-8|.
CASSLDSDEQFF
TGTGCCAGCAGCTTAGACTCCGATGAGCAGTTCTTC
>TRBJ2-1|TRBV29-1|TRBD2
CSVDSRLAGSYNEQFF
TGCAGCGTTGACTCCCGACTAGCAGGATCCTACAATGAGCAGTTCTTC
>TRBJ1-2|TRBV6-5|TRBD1
CASGWTGNYGYTF
TGTGCCAGTGGTTGGACAGGGAACTATGGCTACACCTTC
>TRBJ2-3|TRBV19|TRBD2
CASSIGSGRADTQYF
TGTGCCAGTAGTATAGGAAGCGGGAGGGCAGATACGCAGTATTTT
>TRBJ1-3|TRBV10-1|.
CASSGGAGNTIYF
TGCGCCAGCAGTGGGGGAGCTGGAAACACCATATATTTT
>TRBJ2-7|TRBV28|.
CASSSPPTASYEQYF
TGTGCCAGCAGTTCCCCCCCCACAGCTTCCTACGAGCAGTACTTC
>TRBJ2-2|TRBV4-1|.
CASSQGHGGAGELFF
TGCGCCAGCAGCCAAGGACACGGTGGCGCCGGGGAGCTGTTTTTT
>TRBJ2-3|TRBV9|.
CASSVGGGVSTDTQYF
TGTGCCAGCAGCGTAGGTGGCGGGGTTAGCACAGATACGCAGTATTTT
>TRBJ2-3|TRBV30|.
CARTARGPDTQYF
TGTGCCCGGACCGCCAGGGGCCCAGATACGCAGTATTTT
>TRBJ2-1|TRBV2|.
CASGSYNEQFF
TGTGCCAGCGGGAGCTACAATGAGCAGTTCTTC
>TRBJ1-1|TRBV18|.
CASSPRRGESTEAFF
TGTGCCAGCTCACCAAGGAGGGGCGAGAGCACTGAAGCTTTCTTT
>TRBJ1-4|TRBV10-2|.
CASIAYPEEKLFF
TGCGCCAGCATTGCGTACCCTGAGGAAAAACTGTTTTTT
>TRBJ1-5|TRBV7-9|.
CASSLRIRIRRNQPQHF
TGTGCCAGCAGTCTTCGAATCAGGATTAGGCGCAATCAGCCCCAGCATTTT
>TRBJ2-2|TRBV19|.
CASTDTNTGELFF
TGTGCCAGTACGGACACGAACACCGGGGAGCTGTTTTTT
>TRBJ2-1|TRBV4-1|.
CASSQGRLRDMGNEQFF
TGCGCCAGCAGCCAAGGTCGCCTCAGGGACATGGGGAATGAGCAGTTCTTC
>TRBJ1-1|TRBV19|.
CASRRSRVNTEAFF
TGTGCCAGTAGAAGGAGCAGGGTTAACACTGAAGCTTTCTTT
>TRBJ2-3|TRBV14|TRBD1
CASSQRTGSTDTQYF
TGTGCCAGCAGCCAAAGGACAGGAAGCACAGATACGCAGTATTTT